This TCR beta chain emerged from a study of post-analysis software for immune sequencing data. The sample holds one count of this clonotype. Its specificity is unknown. Notes on the study in general: The study found TRBV5-6, TRBV5-1 and TRBV20-1 among roughly 5 TRBV segments more frequent in patients than controls. Controls had significantly higher normalized Chao1 diversity than multiple sclerosis patients.

TCR beta cDNA libraries included unique molecular identifiers. Each CDR3 protein is one row after TCRdb ran MiXCR on the PCR reads. Among 180,000 or so distinct CDR3 sequences, 25% to 35% were seen once, and the ten largest hold 3% to 3.5%. Deletions cut 7 bases from V and 18 bases from J, with 19 bases between. The germline V gene has CDR1 SNHLY and CDR2 FYNNEI. The CDR3 spans 12 residues. The sequenced sample consisted of blood. This rearrangement joins TRBV2 to TRBJ1-6; D call uncertain. This receptor was taken from a girl aged 2 to 17 with multiple sclerosis. This chain's CDR3 is CASTLPNSSPHF. In DNA form, the CDR3 reads TGTGCCAGCACCTTACCTAATTCATCCCCCCACTTT.